The TCR beta chain described here comes from a study of cytotoxic CD8 clonotypes in ibrutinib-treated CLL. The CDR3 has 15 residues. Trimming took 4 bases from V and 7 from J; bases not matched to a gene: 8. Germline V gene sequence: CDR1 MNHEY, CDR2 SVGAGI. Generated by immunoSEQ multiplex PCR, the TCRdb table keeps only in-frame clones and is missing some. The sample carries tens of thousands of clones, roughly 80% recorded once. The gene calls are TRBV6-5 and TRBJ2-1; 9 nucleotides match TRBD1. The material was PBMCs, obtained after 24 months of ibrutinib treatment. This TCR derives from a human donor with chronic lymphocytic leukemia. The CDR3, as DNA: TGTGCCAGCAGTTCCCCGGGACAGGGTGGAAATGAGCAGTTCTTC. It translates to CASSSPGQGGNEQFF.